The 19 T cell receptor beta chains below come from one sample, sequenced in a study of shared clonotypes between healthy human individuals. The protocol was immunoSEQ multiplex PCR, while the TCRdb copy is restricted to in-frame clones and leaves out a portion. This sample yields roughly 1,000,000 clones, of which 70% to 80% are seen a single time; 0.5% to 0.65% belongs to the top ten. The sequenced material came from memory CD4+ T cells from PBMCs. Described subset: CD45RA-negative fraction. The receptors derive from a man between 18 and 35 years old in good health. Some clones in this sample may be carry-over from other donors' samples.

The chain is built from TRBV18 and TRBJ1-2; D is perhaps TRBD1 (6 bases). V was shortened by 3 bases and J by 3 bases, with 11 bases between the two germline ends. Germline V gene data show CDR1 as KGHSH and CDR2 as LQKENI. The length of the CDR3 is 14 residues. CDR3 DNA: TGTGCCAGCTCACCCGATTCAGGGGACTATGGCTACACCTTC. This encodes CASSPDSGDYGYTF.

This chain links TRBV29-1 with TRBJ2-3, with no clear D. CDR3 length equals 13 residues. V lost 1 base and J lost 3, with 8 bases in between. In germline, CDR1 is SQVTM, CDR2 ANQGSEA. Written as DNA, the CDR3 is TGCAGCGTTGAAGGGACGATAACAGATACGCAGTATTTT. This translates into CSVEGTITDTQYF.

V gene TRBV28 combines with J gene TRBJ1-6, with 7 bases matching TRBD1. This CDR3 has 16 amino acids. From germline, CDR1 is MDHEN and CDR2 SYDVKM. After removal of 4 bases from V and 3 bases from J, the junction contained 6 bases not matched to a gene. This CDR3 is CASSSRRQGYNSPLHF. In DNA, the CDR3 is TGTGCCAGCAGTTCAAGGAGACAGGGCTATAATTCACCCCTCCACTTT.

This clone was found many times. The gene calls are TRBV5-8 and TRBJ1-5; no clear D. CDR3 length: 13 residues. Germline V CDR1 and CDR2: SGHTS, YDEGEE. The V and J ends lost 4 bases and 1 base respectively, with 6 bases between them. The CDR3 coding sequence is TGTGCCAGCAGCATACAGAGCAATCAGCCCCAGCATTTT. It is translated as CASSIQSNQPQHF.

This clone was recorded once. The V and J genes are TRBV7-3 and TRBJ2-2, with D tentatively TRBD1 (6 bases). Trimming left V 3 bases short and J 5 bases short, with 13 bases between. The germline gives CDR1 SGHTA, CDR2 FQGTGA. The length of the CDR3 is 15 residues. The CDR3 bases are TGTGCCAGCAGCTTCGTCACAGGGCCGACCGGGGAGCTGTTTTTT. It codes for CASSFVTGPTGELFF. Together with reference TRBV7-3 and TRBJ2-2, the CDR3 gives the full variable domain: GAGVSQTPSNKVTEKGKYVELRCDPISGHTALYWYRQSLGQGPEFLIYFQGTGAADDSGLPNDRFFAVRPEGSVSTLKIQRTERGDSAVYLCASSFVTGPTGELFFGEGSRLTVL.

This chain uses TRBV10-3 with TRBJ1-5; D is unresolved. Germline CDR1 and CDR2: ENHRY and SYGVKD. The CDR3 contains 11 residues. The V end lost 6 bases, the J end lost 6 bases, and 6 bases lay between the germline ends. The CDR3 spells CAISPSQPQHF. CDR3 coding DNA: TGTGCCATCAGCCCCTCTCAGCCCCAGCATTTT.

The chain combines TRBV30 with TRBJ2-7, with D maybe TRBD1 (5 bases). The germline V and J ends were trimmed by 2 bases and 2 bases, with 16 bases remaining between them. The germline V gene has CDR1 GTSNPN and CDR2 SVGIG (reference sequence). The CDR3 runs to 15 residues. CDR3 sequence (DNA): TGTGCCTGGAGTCGCATAAAGGGGAAACCCTACGAGCAGTACTTC. This translates into CAWSRIKGKPYEQYF.

The chain combines TRBV4-3 with TRBJ1-2, with D tentatively TRBD1 (5 bases). V was clipped by 0 bases and J by 6 bases, with 8 bases between them. Per germline, CDR1 LGHNA and CDR2 YSLEER. This CDR3 comprises 13 residues. This CDR3 reads CASSQDGTHGYTF. The CDR3 DNA sequence: TGCGCCAGCAGCCAAGACGGGACCCATGGCTACACCTTC.

The gene calls are TRBV11-3 and TRBJ2-5; possible D gene TRBD1, 5 bases. V was trimmed by 5 bases and J by 5 bases, leaving 15 bases between them. This CDR3 comprises 14 residues. The germline CDR1 and CDR2 sequences are SGHNT and YENEEA. As DNA, the CDR3 is TGTGCCAGCAGCCTAATGGGGCCCGGGGAGACCCAGTACTTC. This codes for CASSLMGPGETQYF.

The CDR3 coding sequence is TGCGCCAGCAGCTTGGGAATCGGGACAGGAGATTACAATGAGCAGTTCTTC. Translated: CASSLGIGTGDYNEQFF. The V gene is TRBV5-1, the J gene TRBJ2-1; 8 bases map to TRBD1. The CDR3 length is 17 residues. Germline V gene data show CDR1 as SGHRS and CDR2 as YFSETQ. V trimming: 0 bases; J trimming: 4 bases; junction bases outside the gene matches: 9.

The rearrangement links TRBV18 to TRBJ2-7; tentatively, D is TRBD2 (6 bases). The CDR3 has 16 residues. Germline loops: CDR1 KGHSH, CDR2 LQKENI. V lost 3 bases to trimming and J lost 6 bases, with 21 bases between them. The CDR3 DNA reads TGTGCCAGCTCACCTGCTCGCCCGGGGACTGGGGTCGAGCAGTACTTC. It encodes CASSPARPGTGVEQYF.

This chain uses TRBV30 with TRBJ2-3; D gene unclear. The CDR3 sequence is 12 residues long. Germline CDR1 and CDR2: GTSNPN and SVGIG (reference sequence). V was shortened by 4 bases and J by 4 bases, with 9 bases between the two germline ends. The CDR3 region is CAWKGVSDTQYF. CDR3 DNA: TGTGCCTGGAAGGGTGTGTCAGATACGCAGTATTTT. The complete variable domain, with remaining parts taken from reference TRBV30 and TRBJ2-3, reads SQTIHQWPATLVQPVGSPLSLECTVEGTSNPNLYWYRQAAGRGLQLLFYSVGIGQISSEVPQNLSASRPQDRQFILSSKKLLLSDSGFYLCAWKGVSDTQYFGPGTRLTVL.

About this clone: A much larger clone differs by one base, so this may be a read error. The rearrangement joins TRBV2 to TRBJ1-1; D unclear. The CDR3 covers 13 residues. Germline V gene data show CDR1 as SNHLY and CDR2 as FYNNEI. CDR3 in amino acids: CVSIREFATEAFF. The CDR3 DNA follows: TGTGTCAGCATTCGGGAATTTGCAACTGAAGCTTTCTTT.

Of note for this clone: The same CDR3 can be traced to other DNA sequences in this sample. The genes are TRBV14 and TRBJ2-7, with 14 bases identical to TRBD2. CDR1 is SGHDN and CDR2 is FVKESK in the germline V gene. V was pared by 4 bases and J by 2 bases, with 1 base of the junction left unmatched. The CDR3 runs 15 residues. The CDR3 loop is CASSRLAGGTYEQYF. CDR3 DNA: TGTGCCAGCAGCCGACTAGCGGGAGGGACCTACGAGCAGTACTTC.

The V gene is TRBV7-6, the J gene TRBJ2-5; no reliable D call. Trimming stripped 3 bases from V and 4 bases from J, with 6 bases between. The CDR3 loop spans 12 amino acids. Germline V gives CDR1 SGHVS, CDR2 FNYEAQ. CDR3 residues: CASSFIGETQYF. CDR3 in DNA: TGTGCCAGCAGCTTTATCGGAGAGACCCAGTACTTC. Full variable domain (missing parts from reference TRBV7-6 and TRBJ2-5): GAGVSQSPRYKVTKRGQDVALRCDPISGHVSLYWYRQALGQGPEFLTYFNYEAQQDKSGLPNDRFSAERPEGSISTLTIQRTEQRDSAMYRCASSFIGETQYFGPGTRLLVL.

This chain joins TRBV7-9 and TRBJ1-1; 7 bases are a match to TRBD1. The V gene's germline CDR1 is SEHNR and CDR2 FQNEAQ (reference sequence). This CDR3 has 12 amino acids. V lost 0 bases to trimming and J lost 11 bases; unmatched junction nucleotides: 3. CDR3 nucleotides: TGTGCCAGCAGCTTAGCCGACAGGGCCGCTTTCTTT. Translated, it gives CASSLADRAAFF.

The chain joins TRBV30 to TRBJ2-5; no clear D. Trimming removed 0 bases at V and 7 bases at J, with 15 bases between. CDR1 is GTSNPN and CDR2 is SVGIG in the germline V gene (reference sequence). This CDR3 spans 14 amino acids. The DNA of the CDR3 is TGTGCCTGGAGTGTAAATTTGGCCTCGGGGACCCAGTACTTC. Translation gives CAWSVNLASGTQYF.

The gene calls are TRBV5-4 and TRBJ2-1, with D possibly being TRBD1 (5 bases). This CDR3 spans 13 amino acids. Trimming removed 0 bases at V and 8 bases at J, with 9 bases between. Germline V gene sequence: CDR1 SGHNT, CDR2 YYREEE (reference sequence). The CDR3 bases are TGTGCCAGCAGCTTGGGGGGCCAGGATGAGCAGTTCTTC. It codes for CASSLGGQDEQFF.

The chain is built from TRBV19 and TRBJ1-2, with 9 bases fitting TRBD1. Germline trimming cut 3 bases from V and 1 base from J; bases unmatched to any gene: 9. Germline CDR1 and CDR2: LNHDA and SQIVND (reference sequence). The CDR3 runs 17 residues. The CDR3 sequence: CASSMATGGAYNYGYTF. The CDR3 DNA reads as TGTGCCAGTAGTATGGCGACAGGGGGAGCCTATAACTATGGCTACACCTTC. Supplemented by reference TRBV19 and TRBJ1-2, the full variable domain reads DGGITQSPKYLFRKEGQNVTLSCEQNLNHDAMYWYRQDPGQGLRLIYYSQIVNDFQKGDIAEGYSVSREKKESFPLTVTSAQKNPTAFYLCASSMATGGAYNYGYTFGSGTRLTVV.